This is a list of T cell receptor beta chains from one sample in a study of blood T cell repertoires in COVID-19. The table came from immunoSEQ multiplex PCR; TCRdb's copy has only in-frame clones and leaves some out. The sample yields 250,000 or so clones, nearly 90% seen once. Sequenced: peripheral blood. The source of these receptors is a man younger than 35 with active or convalescent COVID-19. Each CDR3 is given with its conserved first and last residue. A D gene is named only where the DNA matches it firmly. The size of a clone is reported for some rows only, either as once, few or many, or as a class for expanded clones.

d_call,j_call,clone_size,v_call,cdr3_aa,cdr3_nt
TRBD1,TRBJ2-7,.,TRBV27,CASSFRGQNYEQYF,TGTGCCAGCAGTTTTCGGGGACAGAACTACGAGCAGTACTTC
TRBD1,TRBJ2-4,.,TRBV6-5,CASSNGQGAIQYF,TGTGCCAGCAGTAACGGACAGGGGGCCATTCAGTACTTC
TRBD2,TRBJ2-7,.,TRBV3-1/TRBV3-2,CASSQEGGSTYEQYF,TGTGCCAGCAGCCAAGAAGGCGGGAGTACCTACGAGCAGTACTTC
.,TRBJ2-2,once,TRBV15,CATSRDQRGGELFF,TGTGCCACCAGCAGAGATCAGCGTGGCGGGGAGCTGTTTTTT
.,TRBJ2-7,.,TRBV20-1,CSASGALDEQYF,TGCAGTGCTAGTGGAGCCTTGGACGAGCAGTACTTC
.,TRBJ1-4,.,TRBV7-2,CASSFPAGATRTNEKLFF,TGTGCCAGCAGCTTTCCCGCGGGGGCGACACGCACTAATGAAAAACTGTTTTTT
TRBD1,TRBJ1-2,.,TRBV4-2,CASSLRQGAGSYGYTF,TGTGCCAGCAGCCTCCGACAGGGGGCTGGATCCTATGGCTACACCTTC
TRBD1,TRBJ1-2,.,TRBV7-2,CASSTQQGISDGYTF,TGTGCCAGCAGCACCCAACAGGGGATATCGGATGGCTACACCTTC
TRBD1,TRBJ1-5,.,TRBV19,CASSIGDRGFGNQPQHF,TGTGCCAGTAGTATTGGCGACAGGGGATTTGGCAATCAGCCCCAGCATTTT
TRBD1,TRBJ1-2,.,TRBV18,CASSPPVDRSYTF,TGTGCCAGCTCACCACCGGTGGACAGGAGCTACACCTTC
.,TRBJ2-3,.,TRBV7-9,CASSLNQGTDTQYF,TGTGCCAGCAGCTTGAACCAGGGCACAGATACGCAGTATTTT
.,TRBJ2-6,.,TRBV9,CASSDRAGANVLTF,TGTGCCAGCAGCGACAGGGCTGGGGCCAACGTCCTGACTTTC
TRBD2,TRBJ2-3,.,TRBV9,CASSVAAGGPTDTQYF,TGTGCCAGCAGCGTAGCGGCGGGAGGGCCAACCGATACGCAGTATTTT
TRBD1,TRBJ1-6,once,TRBV5-8,CASSLDPGGNSPLHF,TGTGCCAGCAGCTTGGATCCAGGGGGAAATTCACCCCTCCACTTT
.,TRBJ2-3,.,TRBV28,CASSARQSTDTQYF,TGTGCCAGCAGTGCCAGACAGAGCACAGATACGCAGTATTTT
TRBD1,TRBJ1-6,few,TRBV29-1,CSARTGYNSPLHF,TGCAGCGCACGGACAGGATATAATTCACCCCTCCACTTT
.,TRBJ1-5,.,TRBV21-1,CASSKTTGSQPQHF,TGTGCCAGCAGCAAAACAACAGGATCTCAGCCCCAGCATTTT
TRBD2,TRBJ2-1,.,TRBV6-4,CASNDSGQLSYNEQFF,TGTGCCAGCAATGATAGCGGGCAGCTTTCCTACAATGAGCAGTTCTTC
.,TRBJ1-1,once,TRBV6-5,CASNPAGFTEAFF,TGTGCCAGCAACCCCGCAGGGTTCACTGAAGCTTTCTTT
TRBD1,TRBJ1-1,.,TRBV5-5,CASSLTGANTEAFF,TGTGCCAGCAGCTTGACAGGGGCAAACACTGAAGCTTTCTTT
.,TRBJ1-4,.,TRBV30,CAWNGGSTNEKLFF,TGTGCCTGGAACGGGGGTTCGACTAATGAAAAACTGTTTTTT
.,TRBJ1-1,.,TRBV9,CASSVEGVWGISEAFF,TGTGCCAGCAGCGTAGAAGGGGTTTGGGGAATCTCTGAAGCTTTCTTT
.,TRBJ2-7,once,TRBV5-4,CASSSERVSSYEQYF,TGTGCCAGCAGCTCCGAGAGGGTGAGCTCCTACGAGCAGTACTTC
TRBD2,TRBJ2-7,.,TRBV11-2,CASSPLAGDYYEQYF,TGTGCCAGCAGCCCACTAGCGGGGGATTACTACGAGCAGTACTTC
.,TRBJ1-1,.,TRBV29-1,CSVEDLRGGNTEAFF,TGCAGCGTTGAAGATCTTAGAGGGGGGAACACTGAAGCTTTCTTT
TRBD2,TRBJ2-3,.,TRBV24-1,CATSDWPGGEGTDTQYF,TGTGCCACCAGTGATTGGCCCGGGGGGGAGGGCACAGATACGCAGTATTTT
.,TRBJ2-2,.,TRBV5-1,CASSSLANTGELFF,TGCGCCAGCAGCAGCTTAGCGAACACCGGGGAGCTGTTTTTT
TRBD1,TRBJ2-7,.,TRBV30,CAWSRDRGSNEQYF,TGTGCCTGGAGCCGGGACAGGGGTTCCAACGAGCAGTACTTC
.,TRBJ1-1,.,TRBV7-2,CASSWVGGLNTEAFF,TGTGCCAGCAGCTGGGTTGGGGGGTTGAACACTGAAGCTTTCTTT
TRBD2,TRBJ2-3,.,TRBV5-5,CASSLLAGIGDTQYF,TGTGCCAGCAGCTTATTAGCGGGAATCGGAGATACGCAGTATTTT
TRBD1,TRBJ1-2,.,TRBV2,CASHRDSNYGYTF,TGTGCCAGCCACCGGGACAGCAACTATGGCTACACCTTC
TRBD1,TRBJ1-1,.,TRBV7-2,CASSAPPRQGLEAFF,TGTGCCAGCAGCGCACCCCCCCGACAGGGTTTGGAAGCTTTCTTT
TRBD1,TRBJ2-4,once,TRBV27,CASSGTGTGVLAKNIQYF,TGTGCCAGCAGTGGAACCGGGACAGGGGTTCTAGCCAAAAACATTCAGTACTTC
.,TRBJ2-5,.,TRBV2,CASSEANTYQETQYF,TGTGCCAGCAGTGAAGCGAACACCTACCAAGAGACCCAGTACTTC
TRBD1,TRBJ1-2,.,TRBV5-6,CASSPTTGEDGYTF,TGTGCCAGCAGCCCAACGACAGGGGAGGATGGCTACACCTTC
.,TRBJ2-3,medium-sized,TRBV6-4,CASSDLNGGTDTQYF,TGTGCCAGCAGTGATTTAAACGGGGGCACAGATACGCAGTATTTT
.,TRBJ1-1,.,TRBV5-1,CASSDPGALNTEAFF,TGCGCCAGCAGCGATCCGGGAGCGCTTAACACTGAAGCTTTCTTT
TRBD1,TRBJ1-1,once,TRBV7-3,CASSQGGQPHEAFF,TGTGCCAGCAGTCAAGGGGGCCAGCCTCATGAAGCTTTCTTT
TRBD1,TRBJ1-2,.,TRBV24-1,CATSDLSGTGLGYTF,TGTGCCACCAGTGATTTGTCCGGGACAGGACTAGGCTACACCTTC
TRBD2,TRBJ2-2,.,TRBV28,CASSLWLAGENTGELFF,TGTGCCAGCAGTTTATGGTTAGCGGGGGAGAACACCGGGGAGCTGTTTTTT
.,TRBJ1-1,.,TRBV6-5,CASSYSNPGNTEAFF,TGTGCCAGCAGTTACTCGAATCCGGGGAACACTGAAGCTTTCTTT
TRBD1,TRBJ1-6,.,TRBV7-2,CASSPGQAGSPLHF,TGTGCCAGCAGCCCGGGACAGGCAGGCTCACCCCTCCACTTT
TRBD2,TRBJ2-5,few,TRBV20-1,CSVGREPQYF,TGCAGTGTGGGGCGGGAGCCCCAGTACTTC
TRBD2,TRBJ2-5,.,TRBV24-1,CATSDSQPTSGSLETQYF,TGTGCCACCAGTGATTCCCAACCGACTAGCGGGAGTCTAGAGACCCAGTACTTC
TRBD2,TRBJ2-1,.,TRBV19,CASSIGLAGGANEQFF,TGTGCCAGTAGTATAGGTCTAGCGGGGGGCGCCAATGAGCAGTTCTTC
.,TRBJ2-5,.,TRBV9,CASSVEGRGGETQYF,TGTGCCAGCAGCGTAGAGGGTCGCGGCGGGGAGACCCAGTACTTC
.,TRBJ2-3,.,TRBV14,CASSQRRLARTSTDTQYF,TGTGCCAGCAGCCAACGTCGGCTAGCTCGGACTAGCACAGATACGCAGTATTTT
.,TRBJ2-1,.,TRBV13,CASSLTVPNEQFF,TGTGCCAGCAGCTTGACAGTGCCCAATGAGCAGTTCTTC
TRBD1,TRBJ2-7,once,TRBV19,CASKWAGQGSYEQYF,TGTGCCAGTAAATGGGCCGGACAGGGTTCGTACGAGCAGTACTTC
TRBD1,TRBJ1-5,.,TRBV7-9,CASSEQGQEPQHF,TGTGCCAGCAGCGAACAGGGGCAGGAGCCCCAGCATTTT
TRBD2,TRBJ2-1,.,TRBV7-8,CASSPRTSGRVEQFF,TGTGCCAGCAGCCCCAGGACTAGCGGGAGGGTTGAGCAGTTCTTC
.,TRBJ1-2,.,TRBV19,CASSIQARDYGYTF,TGTGCCAGTAGTATCCAGGCCAGGGACTATGGCTACACCTTC
.,TRBJ1-2,.,TRBV27,CASSVGKRATLYGYTF,TGTGCCAGCAGTGTGGGTAAGAGGGCAACGCTCTATGGCTACACCTTC
.,TRBJ2-3,few,TRBV27,CASSSGTQPHTDTQYF,TGTGCCAGCAGTTCCGGGACTCAGCCACACACAGATACGCAGTATTTT
.,TRBJ1-2,.,TRBV19,CASSVTSDSTGYGYTF,TGTGCCAGTAGTGTTACCTCGGACTCCACGGGGTATGGCTACACCTTC